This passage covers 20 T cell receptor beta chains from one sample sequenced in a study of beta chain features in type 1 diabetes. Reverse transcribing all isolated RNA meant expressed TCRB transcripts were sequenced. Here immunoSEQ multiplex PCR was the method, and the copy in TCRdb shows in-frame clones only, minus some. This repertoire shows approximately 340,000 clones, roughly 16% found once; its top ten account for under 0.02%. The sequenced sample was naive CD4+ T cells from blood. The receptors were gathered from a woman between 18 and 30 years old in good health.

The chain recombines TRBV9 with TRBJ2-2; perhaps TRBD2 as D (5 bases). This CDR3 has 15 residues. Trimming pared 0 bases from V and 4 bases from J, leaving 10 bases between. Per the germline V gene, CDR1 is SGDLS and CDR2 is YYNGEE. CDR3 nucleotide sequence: TGTGCCAGCAGCGTAGCCACCCGGGGCACCGGGGAGCTGTTTTTT. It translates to CASSVATRGTGELFF. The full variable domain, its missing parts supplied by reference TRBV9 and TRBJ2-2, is DSGVTQTPKHLITATGQRVTLRCSPRSGDLSVYWYQQSLDQGLQFLIQYYNGEERAKGNILERFSAQQFPDLHSELNLSSLELGDSALYFCASSVATRGTGELFFGEGSRLTVL.

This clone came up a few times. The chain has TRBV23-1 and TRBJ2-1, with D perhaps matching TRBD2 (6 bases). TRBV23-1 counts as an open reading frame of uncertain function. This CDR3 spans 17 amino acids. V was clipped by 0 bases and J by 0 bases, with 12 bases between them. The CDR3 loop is CASSQSVAGPSYNEQFF. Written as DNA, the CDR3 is TGCGCCAGCAGTCAATCAGTGGCGGGACCCTCCTACAATGAGCAGTTCTTC.

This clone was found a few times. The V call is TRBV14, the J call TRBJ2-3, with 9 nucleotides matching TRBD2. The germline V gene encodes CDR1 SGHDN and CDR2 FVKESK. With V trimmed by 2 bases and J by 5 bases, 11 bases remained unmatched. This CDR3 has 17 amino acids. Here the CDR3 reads CASSQFRSSGTLDTQYF. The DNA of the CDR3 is TGTGCCAGCAGCCAATTTCGGTCTAGCGGGACGTTAGATACGCAGTATTTT.

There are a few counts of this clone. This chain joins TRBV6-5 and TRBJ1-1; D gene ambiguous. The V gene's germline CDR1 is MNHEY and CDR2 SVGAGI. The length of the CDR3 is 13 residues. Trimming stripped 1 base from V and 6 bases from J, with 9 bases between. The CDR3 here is CASSYLGTSEAFF. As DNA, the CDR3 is TGTGCCAGCAGTTACTTGGGCACATCTGAAGCTTTCTTT.

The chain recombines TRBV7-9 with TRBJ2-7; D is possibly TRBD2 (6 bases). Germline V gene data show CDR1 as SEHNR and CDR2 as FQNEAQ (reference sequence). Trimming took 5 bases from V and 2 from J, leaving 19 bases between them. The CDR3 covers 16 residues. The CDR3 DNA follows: TGTGCCAGCAGCGAGCAAAGCGGAGGGTGGCCCTACGAGCAGTACTTC. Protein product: CASSEQSGGWPYEQYF.

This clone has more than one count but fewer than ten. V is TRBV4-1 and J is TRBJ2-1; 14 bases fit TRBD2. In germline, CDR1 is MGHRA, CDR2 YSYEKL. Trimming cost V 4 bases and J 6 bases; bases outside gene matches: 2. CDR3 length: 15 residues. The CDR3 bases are TGCGCCAGCAGCCCGGGACTAGCGGGAGCCAATGAGCAGTTCTTC. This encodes CASSPGLAGANEQFF.

The CDR3 DNA follows: TGCGCCAGCAGCCAAGGAGTGGACAGGGGTGTAGATGGCTACACCTTC. Residues: CASSQGVDRGVDGYTF. V usage is TRBV4-3 and J usage is TRBJ1-2; 9 bases are a match to TRBD1. The junction had 9 bases not matched to a gene; V was cut back by 1 base and J by 6 bases. The CDR3 is made up of 16 amino acids. The V gene's germline CDR1 is LGHNA and CDR2 YSLEER.

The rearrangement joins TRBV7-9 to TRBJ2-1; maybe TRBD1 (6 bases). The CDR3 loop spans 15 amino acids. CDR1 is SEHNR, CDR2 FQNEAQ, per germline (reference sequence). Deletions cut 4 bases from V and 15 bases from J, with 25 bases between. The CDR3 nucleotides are TGTGCCAGCAGCTCAACCGGGACACTCGACAAGAGGGGGTTCTTC. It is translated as CASSSTGTLDKRGFF.

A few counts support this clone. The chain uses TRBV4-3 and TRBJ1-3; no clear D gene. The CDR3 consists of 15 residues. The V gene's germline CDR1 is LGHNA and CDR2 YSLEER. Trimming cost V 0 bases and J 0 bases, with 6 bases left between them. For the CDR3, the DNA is TGCGCCAGCAGCCAAGACGCCGGCTCTGGAAACACCATATATTTT. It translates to CASSQDAGSGNTIYF.

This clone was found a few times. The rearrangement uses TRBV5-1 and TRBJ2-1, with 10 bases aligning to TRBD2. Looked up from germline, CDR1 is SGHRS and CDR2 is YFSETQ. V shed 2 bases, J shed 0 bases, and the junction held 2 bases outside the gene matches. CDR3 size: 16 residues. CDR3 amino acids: CASSFPSGSSYNEQFF. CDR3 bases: TGCGCCAGCAGCTTCCCTAGCGGGAGCTCCTACAATGAGCAGTTCTTC. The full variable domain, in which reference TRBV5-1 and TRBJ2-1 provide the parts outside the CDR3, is KAGVTQTPRYLIKTRGQQVTLSCSPISGHRSVSWYQQTPGQGLQFLFEYFSETQRNKGNFPGRFSGRQFSNSRSEMNVSTLELGDSALYLCASSFPSGSSYNEQFFGPGTRLTVL.

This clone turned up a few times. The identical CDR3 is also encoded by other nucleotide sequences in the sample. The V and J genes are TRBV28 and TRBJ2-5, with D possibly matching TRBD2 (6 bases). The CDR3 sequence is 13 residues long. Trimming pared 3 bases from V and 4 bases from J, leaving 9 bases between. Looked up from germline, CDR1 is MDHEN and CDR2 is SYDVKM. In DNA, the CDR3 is TGTGCCAGCAGTTTGGGGGGTCGAGAGACCCAGTACTTC. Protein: CASSLGGRETQYF.

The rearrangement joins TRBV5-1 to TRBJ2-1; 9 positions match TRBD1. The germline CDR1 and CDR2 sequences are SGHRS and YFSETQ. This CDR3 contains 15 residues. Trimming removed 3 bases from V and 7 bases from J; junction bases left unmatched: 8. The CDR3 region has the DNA TGCGCCAGCAGCTACCGGGACAGGGAGGTGAATGAGCAGTTCTTC. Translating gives CASSYRDREVNEQFF.

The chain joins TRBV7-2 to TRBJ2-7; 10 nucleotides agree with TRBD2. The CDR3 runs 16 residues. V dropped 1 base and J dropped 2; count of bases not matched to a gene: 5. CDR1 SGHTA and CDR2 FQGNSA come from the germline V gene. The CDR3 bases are TGTGCCAGCAGCTTAGGGCTAGCGGGAGTACCCTACGAGCAGTACTTC. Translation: CASSLGLAGVPYEQYF. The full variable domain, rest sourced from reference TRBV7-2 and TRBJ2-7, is GAGVSQSPSNKVTEKGKDVELRCDPISGHTALYWYRQSLGQGLEFLIYFQGNSAPDKSGLPSDRFSAERTGGSVSTLTIQRTQQEDSAVYLCASSLGLAGVPYEQYFGPGTRLTVT.

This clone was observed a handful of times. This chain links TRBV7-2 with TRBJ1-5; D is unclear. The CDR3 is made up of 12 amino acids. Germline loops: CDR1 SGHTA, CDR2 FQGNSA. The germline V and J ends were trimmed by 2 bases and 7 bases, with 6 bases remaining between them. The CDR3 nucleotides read TGTGCCAGCAGCTTAAGAGAGCAGCCCCAGCATTTT. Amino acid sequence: CASSLREQPQHF.

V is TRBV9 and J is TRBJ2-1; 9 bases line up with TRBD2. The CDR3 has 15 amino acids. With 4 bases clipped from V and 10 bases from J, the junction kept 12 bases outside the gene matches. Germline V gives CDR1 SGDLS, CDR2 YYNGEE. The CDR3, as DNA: TGTGCCAGCAGCCCAAGAGGGACTAGCTTTGACGAGCAGTTCTTC. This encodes CASSPRGTSFDEQFF. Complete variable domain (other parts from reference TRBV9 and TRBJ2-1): DSGVTQTPKHLITATGQRVTLRCSPRSGDLSVYWYQQSLDQGLQFLIQYYNGEERAKGNILERFSAQQFPDLHSELNLSSLELGDSALYFCASSPRGTSFDEQFFGPGTRLTVL.

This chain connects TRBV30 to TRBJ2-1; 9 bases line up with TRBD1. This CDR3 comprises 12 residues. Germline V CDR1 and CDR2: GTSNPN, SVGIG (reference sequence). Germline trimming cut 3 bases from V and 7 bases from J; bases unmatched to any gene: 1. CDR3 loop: CAWRGTGNEQFF. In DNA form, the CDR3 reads TGTGCCTGGAGGGGGACAGGGAATGAGCAGTTCTTC. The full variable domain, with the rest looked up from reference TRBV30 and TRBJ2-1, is SQTIHQWPATLVQPVGSPLSLECTVEGTSNPNLYWYRQAAGRGLQLLFYSVGIGQISSEVPQNLSASRPQDRQFILSSKKLLLSDSGFYLCAWRGTGNEQFFGPGTRLTVL.

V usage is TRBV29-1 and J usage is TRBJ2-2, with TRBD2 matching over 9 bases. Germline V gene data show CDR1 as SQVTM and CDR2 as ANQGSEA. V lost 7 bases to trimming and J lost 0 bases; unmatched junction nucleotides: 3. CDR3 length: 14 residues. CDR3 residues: CSGSGSANTGELFF. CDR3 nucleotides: TGCAGCGGTAGCGGGAGCGCGAACACCGGGGAGCTGTTTTTT.

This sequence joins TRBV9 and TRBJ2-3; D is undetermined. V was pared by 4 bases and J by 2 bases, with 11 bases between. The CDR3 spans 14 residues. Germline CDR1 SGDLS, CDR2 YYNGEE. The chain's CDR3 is CASSPFTSTDTQYF. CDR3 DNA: TGTGCCAGCAGCCCCTTTACTTCCACAGATACGCAGTATTTT.

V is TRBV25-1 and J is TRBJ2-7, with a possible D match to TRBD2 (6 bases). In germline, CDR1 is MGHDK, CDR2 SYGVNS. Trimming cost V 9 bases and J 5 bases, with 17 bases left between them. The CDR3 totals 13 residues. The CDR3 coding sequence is TGTGCCAGAGCCCCGAGAGGGGAGGACGAGCAGTACTTC. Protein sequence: CARAPRGEDEQYF.

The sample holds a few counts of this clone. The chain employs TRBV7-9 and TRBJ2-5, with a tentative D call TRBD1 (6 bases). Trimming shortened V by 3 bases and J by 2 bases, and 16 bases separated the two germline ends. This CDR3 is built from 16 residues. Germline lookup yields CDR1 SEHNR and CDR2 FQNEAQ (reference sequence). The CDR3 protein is CASSFILTGVQETQYF. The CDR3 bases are TGTGCCAGCAGCTTCATCTTGACAGGTGTTCAAGAGACCCAGTACTTC.